These 10 T cell receptor beta chains were sequenced from one sample in a study of blood T cell repertoires in COVID-19. TCRdb's copy holds only in-frame clones and misses some; the assay was immunoSEQ multiplex PCR. The data hold 30,000 to 40,000 clones, with more than 85% observed a single time. Sequencing was carried out using peripheral blood. The source of these receptors is a male donor with active COVID-19.

V gene TRBV6-5 combines with J gene TRBJ2-1, with 9 bases lining up with TRBD2. After removal of 6 bases from V and 12 bases from J, the junction contained 12 bases not matched to a gene. This CDR3 is built from 14 residues. Germline CDR1 reads MNHEY; CDR2 reads SVGAGI. The chain's CDR3 is CASSLLPGGGGQFF. Written as DNA, the CDR3 is TGTGCCAGCAGCCTCTTACCTGGCGGGGGGGGGCAGTTCTTC.

CDR3 residues: CASSSPGENGELFF. CDR3 nucleotide sequence: TGTGCCAGCAGCTCCCCAGGGGAAAACGGGGAGCTGTTTTTT. The rearrangement joins TRBV13 to TRBJ2-2; the D gene is possibly TRBD1 (6 bases). The CDR3 extends over 14 amino acids. Trimming shortened V by 4 bases and J by 7 bases, and 13 bases separated the two germline ends. CDR1 and CDR2 (germline): PRHDT, FYEKMQ (reference sequence).

The CDR3 DNA follows: TGTGCCAGCACTTCGGGACACTCGGGCTATGGCTACACCTTC. This translates into CASTSGHSGYGYTF. The chain carries TRBV6-6 and TRBJ1-2; the D gene is possibly TRBD1 (6 bases). V gave up 7 bases and J gave up 4 bases, with 16 bases separating them. The CDR3 extends over 14 amino acids. The germline gives CDR1 MNHNY, CDR2 SVGAGI (reference sequence).

This clone was detected only once. This chain connects TRBV2 to TRBJ2-7; the match to TRBD1 covers 8 bases. Trimming took 3 bases from V and 1 from J; bases not matched to a gene: 5. From germline, CDR1 is SNHLY and CDR2 FYNNEI. This CDR3 contains 15 residues. This CDR3 is CASSDYGQGSYEQYF. Here the CDR3 DNA reads TGTGCCAGCAGTGACTACGGACAGGGTTCCTACGAGCAGTACTTC.

This clone was detected a few times. The chain uses TRBV6-2 or TRBV6-3 and TRBJ2-3, with a possible D match to TRBD2 (5 bases). CDR1 and CDR2 from the germline V gene are MNHEY and SVGEGT. The CDR3 totals 15 residues. V was trimmed by 2 bases and J by 4 bases, leaving 13 bases between them. The CDR3 here is CASSYGAGTADTQYF. CDR3 coding DNA: TGTGCCAGCAGTTACGGCGCGGGTACCGCAGATACGCAGTATTTT.

This clone appeared a single time. The gene calls are TRBV4-3 and TRBJ1-5; D gene ambiguous. This CDR3 region has 13 residues. Germline V gene data show CDR1 as LGHNA and CDR2 as YSLEER. V was trimmed by 1 base and J by 5 bases, leaving 6 bases between them. The CDR3 spells CASSQAGYQPQHF. The CDR3 bases are TGCGCCAGCAGCCAAGCCGGGTATCAGCCCCAGCATTTT.

The rearrangement links TRBV11-1 to TRBJ1-1; 8 bases align to TRBD1. The CDR3 contains 12 residues. V was pared by 5 bases and J by 10 bases, with 6 bases of the junction left unmatched. The germline gives CDR1 SGHAT, CDR2 FQDESV (reference sequence). The CDR3 DNA sequence: TGTGCCAGCAGCCCACGCGACAGGGGAGCTTTCTTT. This encodes CASSPRDRGAFF.

The chain uses TRBV3-1 (or the pseudogene TRBV3-2) and TRBJ1-5; D is unresolved. There are 14 residues in the CDR3. Trimming shortened V by 0 bases and J by 3 bases, and 6 bases separated the two germline ends. Germline V gene lookup returns CDR1 LGHDT and CDR2 YNNKEL (reference sequence). CDR3 residues: CASSQDLFNQPQHF. The CDR3 DNA reads as TGTGCCAGCAGCCAAGATCTCTTCAATCAGCCCCAGCATTTT.

The rearrangement joins TRBV29-1 to TRBJ1-2; possibly TRBD1 for D (5 bases). CDR1 SQVTM and CDR2 ANQGSEA come from the germline V gene. The CDR3 covers 14 residues. Trimming took off 6 bases at V and 0 bases at J, with 14 bases between the two ends. The CDR3 DNA follows: TGCAGCGTAGTGGGGCGGCTTACTAACTATGGCTACACCTTC. Residues: CSVVGRLTNYGYTF.

The rearrangement links TRBV6-2 or TRBV6-3 to TRBJ1-5, with D hard to call. Trimming shortened V by 0 bases and J by 3 bases, and 21 bases separated the two germline ends. Germline CDR1 reads MNHEY; CDR2 reads SVGEGT. The CDR3 runs to 19 residues. The CDR3 DNA sequence: TGTGCCAGCAGTTACTCAGTGTCGGTGGGCCGGCGGGCCAATCAGCCCCAGCATTTT. Translated, it gives CASSYSVSVGRRANQPQHF.